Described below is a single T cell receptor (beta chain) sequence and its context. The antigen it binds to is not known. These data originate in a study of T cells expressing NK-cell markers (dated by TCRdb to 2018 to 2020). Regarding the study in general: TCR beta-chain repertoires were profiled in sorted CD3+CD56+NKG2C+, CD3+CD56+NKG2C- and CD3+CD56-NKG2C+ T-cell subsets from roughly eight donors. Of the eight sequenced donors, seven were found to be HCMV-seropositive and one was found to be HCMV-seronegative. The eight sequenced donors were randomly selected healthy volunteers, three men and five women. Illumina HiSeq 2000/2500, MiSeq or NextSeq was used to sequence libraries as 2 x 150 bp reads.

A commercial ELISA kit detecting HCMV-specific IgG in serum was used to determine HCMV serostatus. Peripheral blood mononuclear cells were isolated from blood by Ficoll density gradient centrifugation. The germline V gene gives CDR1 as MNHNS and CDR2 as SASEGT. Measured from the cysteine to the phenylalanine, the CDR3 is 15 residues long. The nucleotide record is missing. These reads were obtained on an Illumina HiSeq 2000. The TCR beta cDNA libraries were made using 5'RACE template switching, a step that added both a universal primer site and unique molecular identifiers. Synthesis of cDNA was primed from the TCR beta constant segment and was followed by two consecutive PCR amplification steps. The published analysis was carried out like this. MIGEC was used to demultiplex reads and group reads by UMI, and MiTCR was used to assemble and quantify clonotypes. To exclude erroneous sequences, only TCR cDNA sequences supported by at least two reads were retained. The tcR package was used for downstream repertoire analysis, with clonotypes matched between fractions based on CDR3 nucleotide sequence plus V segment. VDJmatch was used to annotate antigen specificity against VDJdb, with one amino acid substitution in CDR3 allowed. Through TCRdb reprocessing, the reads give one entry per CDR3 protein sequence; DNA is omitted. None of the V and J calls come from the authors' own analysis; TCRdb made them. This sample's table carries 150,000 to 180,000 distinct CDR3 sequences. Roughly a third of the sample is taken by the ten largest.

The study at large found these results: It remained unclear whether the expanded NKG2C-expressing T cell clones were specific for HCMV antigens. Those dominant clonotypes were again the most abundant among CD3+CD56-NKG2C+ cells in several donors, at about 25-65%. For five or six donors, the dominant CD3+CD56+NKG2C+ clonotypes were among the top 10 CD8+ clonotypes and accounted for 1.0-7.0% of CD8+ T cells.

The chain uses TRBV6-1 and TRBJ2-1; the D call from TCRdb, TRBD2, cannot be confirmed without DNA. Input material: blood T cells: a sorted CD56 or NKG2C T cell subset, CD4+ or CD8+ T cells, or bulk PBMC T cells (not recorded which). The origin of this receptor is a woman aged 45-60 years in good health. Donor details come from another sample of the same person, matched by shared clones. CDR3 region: CASWSSSSGYYEQFF.